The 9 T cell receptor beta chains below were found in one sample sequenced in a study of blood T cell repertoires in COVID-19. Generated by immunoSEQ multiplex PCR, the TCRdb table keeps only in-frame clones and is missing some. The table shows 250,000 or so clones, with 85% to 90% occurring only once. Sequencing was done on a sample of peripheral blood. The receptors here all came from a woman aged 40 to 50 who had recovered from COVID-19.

The DNA for the CDR3 is TGCAGCGTTCCACTAGCGTTTAGCACAGATACGCAGTATTTT. The encoded protein is CSVPLAFSTDTQYF. This rearrangement joins TRBV29-1 to TRBJ2-3, with 7 bases lining up with TRBD2. The V and J ends lost 5 bases and 0 bases, in that order; junction bases with no gene match: 5. The CDR3 totals 14 residues. The germline CDR1 and CDR2 sequences are SQVTM and ANQGSEA.

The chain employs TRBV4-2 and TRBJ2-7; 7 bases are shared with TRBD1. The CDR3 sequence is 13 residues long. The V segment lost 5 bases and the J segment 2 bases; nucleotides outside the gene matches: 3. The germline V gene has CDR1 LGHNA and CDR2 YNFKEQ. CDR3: CASSGTEPYEQYF. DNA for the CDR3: TGTGCCAGCAGCGGGACAGAACCCTACGAGCAGTACTTC.

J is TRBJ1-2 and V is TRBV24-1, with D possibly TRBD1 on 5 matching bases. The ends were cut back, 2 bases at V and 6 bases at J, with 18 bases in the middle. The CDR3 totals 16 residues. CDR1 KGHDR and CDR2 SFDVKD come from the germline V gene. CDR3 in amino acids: CATSDWGRNVSDGYTF. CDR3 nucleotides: TGTGCCACCAGTGATTGGGGCAGGAACGTATCGGATGGCTACACCTTC.

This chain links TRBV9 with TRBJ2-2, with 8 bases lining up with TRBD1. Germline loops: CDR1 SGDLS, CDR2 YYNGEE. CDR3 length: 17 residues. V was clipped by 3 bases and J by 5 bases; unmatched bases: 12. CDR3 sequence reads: CASSATQGARKTGELFF. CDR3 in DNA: TGTGCCAGCAGCGCCACTCAGGGGGCGCGAAAAACCGGGGAGCTGTTTTTT.

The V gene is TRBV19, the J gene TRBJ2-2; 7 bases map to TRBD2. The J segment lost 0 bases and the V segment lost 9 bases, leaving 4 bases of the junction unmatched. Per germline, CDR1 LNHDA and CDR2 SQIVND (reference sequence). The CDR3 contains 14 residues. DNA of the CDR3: TGTGCCAGCTGGGACTATACGAACACCGGGGAGCTGTTTTTT. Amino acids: CASWDYTNTGELFF. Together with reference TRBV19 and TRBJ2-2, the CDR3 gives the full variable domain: DGGITQSPKYLFRKEGQNVTLSCEQNLNHDAMYWYRQDPGQGLRLIYYSQIVNDFQKGDIAEGYSVSREKKESFPLTVTSAQKNPTAFYLCASWDYTNTGELFFGEGSRLTVL.

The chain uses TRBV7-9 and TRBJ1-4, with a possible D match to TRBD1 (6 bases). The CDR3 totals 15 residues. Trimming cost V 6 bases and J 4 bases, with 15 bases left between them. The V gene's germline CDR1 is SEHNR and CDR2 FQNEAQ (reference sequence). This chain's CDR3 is CASSLQQGINEKLFF. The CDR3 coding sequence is TGTGCCAGCAGTTTACAACAGGGAATTAATGAAAAACTGTTTTTT.

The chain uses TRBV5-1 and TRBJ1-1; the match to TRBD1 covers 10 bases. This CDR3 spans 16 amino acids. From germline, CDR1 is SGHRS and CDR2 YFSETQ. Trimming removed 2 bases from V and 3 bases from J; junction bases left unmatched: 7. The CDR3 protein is CASSLETGGWDTEAFF. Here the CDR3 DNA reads TGCGCCAGCAGCTTAGAGACAGGGGGCTGGGACACTGAAGCTTTCTTT.

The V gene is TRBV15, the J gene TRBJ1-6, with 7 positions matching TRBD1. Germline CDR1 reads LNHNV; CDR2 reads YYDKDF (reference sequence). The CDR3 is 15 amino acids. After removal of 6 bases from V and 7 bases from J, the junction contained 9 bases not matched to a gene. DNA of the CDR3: TGTGCCACCAGTAGGCCCGGGACAGTCAATTCACCCCTCCACTTT. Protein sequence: CATSRPGTVNSPLHF.

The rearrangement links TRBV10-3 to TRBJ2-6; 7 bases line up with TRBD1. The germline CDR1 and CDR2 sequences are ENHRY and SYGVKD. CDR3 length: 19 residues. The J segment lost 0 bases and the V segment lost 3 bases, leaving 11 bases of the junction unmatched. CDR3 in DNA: TGTGCCATCAGTGACCCACAGGGGCCCCCTATCTCTGGGGCCAACGTCCTGACTTTC. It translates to CAISDPQGPPISGANVLTF.